One and the same sample provided the 11 T cell receptor beta chains below, sequenced in a study of response to subunit inactivated influenza vaccine. Each CDR3 protein is one row after TCRdb ran MiXCR on the RT-PCR reads. The repertoire holds about 800,000 distinct CDR3 sequences, with roughly 20% as singletons. The source was PBMCs from blood, collected roughly 5 days after vaccination. The receptor set was obtained from a man aged 45-60 years who received an inactivated influenza vaccine.

In this sample, this clonotype turned up a few times. The gene calls are TRBV4-2 and TRBJ1-5; D is unclear. Germline CDR1 reads LGHNA; CDR2 reads YNFKEQ. The V end was cut by 4 bases, the J end by 5 bases, with 9 bases between. The CDR3 is 13 amino acids. This CDR3 reads CASSPQRDQPQHF. In nucleotides, the CDR3 is TGTGCCAGCAGCCCCCAGAGGGATCAGCCCCAGCATTTT.

This clonotype has a handful of counts. The rearrangement joins TRBV6-5 to TRBJ2-2; no clear D gene. Per germline, CDR1 MNHEY and CDR2 SVGAGI. Trimming removed 0 bases at V and 0 bases at J, with 8 bases between. This CDR3 has 16 amino acids. As DNA, the CDR3 is TGTGCCAGCAGTTACTCGTATATTACGAACACCGGGGAGCTGTTTTTT. Translation: CASSYSYITNTGELFF.

In this sample, this clonotype turned up a few times. The V and J genes are TRBV6-2 or TRBV6-3 and TRBJ1-4; D remains unclear. Germline V CDR1 and CDR2: MNHEY, SVGEGT. The V end was cut by 5 bases, the J end by 0 bases, with 10 bases between. CDR3 length equals 15 residues. The DNA for the CDR3 is TGTGCCAGCAGTGACTGGTGGTCAACTAATGAAAAACTGTTTTTT. As protein: CASSDWWSTNEKLFF.

This clonotype was seen at least ten times. V is TRBV12-3 or TRBV12-4 and J is TRBJ1-2; 10 nucleotides agree with TRBD1. The CDR3 spans 15 residues. Losses at the gene ends were 6 bases for V and 8 bases for J; bases not matched to a gene: 12. The CDR3 protein is CASSPSLGTGEGYTF. CDR3 coding DNA: TGTGCCAGCAGCCCAAGCCTAGGGACAGGGGAAGGCTACACCTTC.

The chain combines TRBV29-1 with TRBJ1-1; D perhaps matches TRBD1 (5 bases). The CDR3 length is 13 residues. Germline V lookup: CDR1 SQVTM, CDR2 ANQGSEA. Trimming took 6 bases from V and 7 from J, leaving 18 bases between them. The CDR3 sequence is CSVDQGGGVEAFF. Written as DNA, the CDR3 is TGCAGCGTGGATCAGGGAGGTGGGGTTGAAGCTTTCTTT.

In this sample, this clonotype turned up a few times. The chain has TRBV29-1 and TRBJ2-1; maybe TRBD1 (6 bases). Germline V gene sequence: CDR1 SQVTM, CDR2 ANQGSEA. This CDR3 is built from 14 residues. The germline V and J ends were trimmed by 4 bases and 3 bases, with 13 bases remaining between them. CDR3 bases: TGCAGCGTTGCAAGGGGACAAATCTACAATGAGCAGTTCTTC. Encoded protein: CSVARGQIYNEQFF.

There are a few counts of this clonotype. The chain's CDR3 is CASSFLAGGPGDTQYF. The DNA of the CDR3 is TGTGCCAGCAGTTTTCTAGCGGGAGGGCCAGGAGATACGCAGTATTTT. The genes are TRBV12-3 or TRBV12-4 and TRBJ2-3; TRBD2 aligns across 12 bases. The CDR3 contains 16 residues. V trimming: 3 bases; J trimming: 5 bases; junction bases outside the gene matches: 6.

V usage is TRBV5-1 and J usage is TRBJ2-2; the match to TRBD1 covers 7 bases. Per the germline V gene, CDR1 is SGHRS and CDR2 is YFSETQ. J was trimmed by 1 base and V by 4 bases; bases with no gene match: 4. The CDR3 sequence is 15 residues long. Here the CDR3 reads CASSRGQQNTGELFF. DNA of the CDR3: TGCGCCAGCAGCCGGGGACAGCAGAACACCGGGGAGCTGTTTTTT. Together with reference TRBV5-1 and TRBJ2-2, the CDR3 gives the full variable domain: KAGVTQTPRYLIKTRGQQVTLSCSPISGHRSVSWYQQTPGQGLQFLFEYFSETQRNKGNFPGRFSGRQFSNSRSEMNVSTLELGDSALYLCASSRGQQNTGELFFGEGSRLTVL.

The V and J genes are TRBV7-9 and TRBJ2-7, with TRBD2 matching 8 bases. This CDR3 is 15 amino acids long. Trimming at V came to 5 bases and at J to 1 base, leaving 7 bases not matched to a gene. Germline V gene sequence: CDR1 SEHNR, CDR2 FQNEAQ (reference sequence). CDR3 DNA: TGTGCCAGCAGCGCCACTAGCGGTAGATCCTACGAGCAGTACTTC. Its translation is CASSATSGRSYEQYF.

This clonotype was seen only a few times. The V and J genes are TRBV28 and TRBJ2-5; 7 positions match TRBD2. The CDR3 sequence is 17 residues long. Germline V gene data show CDR1 as MDHEN and CDR2 as SYDVKM. Trimming cost V 5 bases and J 2 bases; bases outside gene matches: 14. The CDR3 region is CASSPRVGGRIQETQYF. CDR3 coding DNA: TGTGCCAGCAGTCCCCGGGTCGGGGGGAGAATTCAAGAGACCCAGTACTTC.

This clonotype showed up just once. The chain combines TRBV12-3 or TRBV12-4 with TRBJ1-4; possibly TRBD1 for D (6 bases). This CDR3 spans 15 amino acids. Trimming cost V 3 bases and J 7 bases, with 15 bases left between them. CDR3 bases: TGTGCCAGCAGTTTGTCGTCAGGGGTGGGTGAAAAACTGTTTTTT. It yields the protein CASSLSSGVGEKLFF.